This TCR beta chain emerged from a study of identical twins. Findings and limits, study-wide: Cross-sectional statistical analysis, not tracking of the same donors, underpinned the conclusions.

This clonotype was detected a few times. The target antigen is unknown. Each CDR3 protein is one row after TCRdb ran MiXCR on the 5' RACE reads. Of 1.5 million to 2 million distinct CDR3 sequences listed, roughly 35% were seen once; the top ten hold 0.27%. This CDR3 is built from 15 residues. This rearrangement joins TRBV21-1 to TRBJ1-2. TRBV21-1 is listed as a pseudogene. This sequence was found in a newborn girl in good health. The sample comprised cord blood. CDR3 loop: CASSKGSSPNYGYTF. In DNA form, the CDR3 reads TGTGCCAGCAGCAAAGGTAGCAGTCCTAACTATGGCTACACCTTC.